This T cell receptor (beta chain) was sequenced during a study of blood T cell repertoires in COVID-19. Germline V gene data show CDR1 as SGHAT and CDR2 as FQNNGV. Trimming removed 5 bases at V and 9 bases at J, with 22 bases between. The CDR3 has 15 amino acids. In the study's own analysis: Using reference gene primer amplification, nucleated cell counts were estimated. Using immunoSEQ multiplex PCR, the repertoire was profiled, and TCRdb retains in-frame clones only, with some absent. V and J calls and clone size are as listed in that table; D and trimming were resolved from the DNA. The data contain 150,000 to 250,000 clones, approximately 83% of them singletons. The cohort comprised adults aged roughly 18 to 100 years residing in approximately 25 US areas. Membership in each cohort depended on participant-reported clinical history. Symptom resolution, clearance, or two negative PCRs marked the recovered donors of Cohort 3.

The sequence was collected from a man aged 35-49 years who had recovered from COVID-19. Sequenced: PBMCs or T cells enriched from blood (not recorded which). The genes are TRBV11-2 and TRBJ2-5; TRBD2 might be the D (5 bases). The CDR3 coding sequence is TGTGCCAGCAGCCACCTGGGCGCGGGCCAGTTTCCCCAGTACTTC. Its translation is CASSHLGAGQFPQYF.